Reported below is one T cell receptor (beta chain). It was with a sample-barcoded 5' primer and a J-beta primer mix that a second PCR of roughly 7 to 12 cycles was run. TCRdb fed the 5' RACE reads into MiXCR, producing one record per CDR3 protein. The sample contains 1.5 million to 2 million distinct CDR3 sequences, about 31% of which appear only once. The sample belongs to a study of blood T cells in healthy people across ages. CDR1 and CDR2 from the germline V gene are MDHEN and SYDVKM. V was trimmed by 2 bases and J by 6 bases, leaving 11 bases between them. The CDR3 totals 14 residues. The receptor was isolated from a young woman in good health. The J gene is TRBJ2-1, the V gene TRBV28; D may be TRBD2 (6 bases). The material sequenced was blood. The CDR3 region is CASSLGTYGNEQFF. CDR3 nucleotide sequence: TGTGCCAGCAGTTTAGGGACTTATGGCAATGAGCAGTTCTTC.